The present T cell receptor (beta chain) was sequenced within a study of identical twins. TCRdb ran MiXCR on the 5' RACE reads and lists one entry per CDR3 protein. The sample lists about 530,000 distinct CDR3 sequences; around 15% were seen once. This CDR3 comprises 16 residues. The germline gives CDR1 DFQATT, CDR2 SNEGSKA (reference sequence). Trimming took 4 bases from V and 6 from J, leaving 25 bases between them. In this sample, this clonotype turned up many times. No antigen is known for it. Study-level findings and limits: A lower insertion count was a feature of abundant cord blood beta clonotypes, with no such feature in memory repertoires.

This sample was also put to use in a study of yellow fever vaccine responses in identical twins.

The clonotype originates from a woman under 30 in good health. Sequencing was done on a sample of CD4+ T cells sorted from blood. The chain links TRBV20-1 to TRBJ2-7; D assignment may be TRBD1 or TRBD2 (5 bases each). The chain's CDR3 is CSAMGRLTPAALEQYF. The CDR3, as DNA: TGCAGTGCTATGGGACGACTTACACCCGCCGCGCTCGAGCAGTACTTC.